This T cell receptor beta chain appears in the sequencing data of a study of CD8+CD57+ T cells in acquired aplastic anemia. Study-wide background: CD4+ cells from healthy donors averaged about 9.8 million reads.

On this clonotype: A much larger clone sits a single nucleotide away, making a read error possible.

The template for TCR beta VDJ and CDR3 sequence profiling was genomic DNA. Using its own MiXCR run on the reads, TCRdb lists one record per CDR3 protein. The sample consists of hundreds of thousands of distinct CDR3 sequences, 65% to 80% of them appearing once. V lost 6 bases to trimming and J lost 1 base, with 18 bases between them. The CDR3 extends over 16 amino acids. Germline V gene sequence: CDR1 SGHTA, CDR2 FQGNSA. The material sequenced was sorted CD4+, CD8+, or CD8+CD57+ T cells (not recorded which) from PBMCs. The V call is TRBV7-2, the J call TRBJ1-2; a possible D gene is TRBD1 (6 bases). This clonotype was sampled from a human donor in good health, serving as a control. In DNA form, the CDR3 reads TGTGCCAGCAGTCAAGGGGGTGGACCGAGTAACTATGGCTACACCTTC. Residues: CASSQGGGPSNYGYTF.